Following are 4 T cell receptor beta chains from one sample sequenced in a study of T cells in narcolepsy. Sequenced by immunoSEQ multiplex PCR; TCRdb stores in-frame clones only, minus some. The sample has about 30,000 clones, around 86% seen once. The sequencing sample was made of CD45RA- memory CD4+ T cells from PBMCs. The source of these receptors is a human donor with narcolepsy.

The J gene is TRBJ2-1, the V gene TRBV7-9; 7 bases map to TRBD2. CDR1 and CDR2 (germline): SEHNR, FQNEAQ (reference sequence). The CDR3 extends over 14 amino acids. The junction had 0 bases not matched to a gene; V was cut back by 0 bases and J by 4 bases. DNA for the CDR3: TGTGCCAGCAGCTTAGCTAGCGGGTACAATGAGCAGTTCTTC. Translating it yields CASSLASGYNEQFF.

CDR3 sequence reads: CAAGRGNSPLHF. The CDR3 nucleotides are TGTGCCGCCGGCAGGGGGAATTCACCCCTCCACTTT. The rearrangement uses TRBV30 and TRBJ1-6, with 7 bases matching TRBD1. The CDR3 is made up of 12 amino acids. CDR1 and CDR2 from the germline V gene are GTSNPN and SVGIG (reference sequence). Trimming removed 8 bases from V and 7 bases from J; junction bases left unmatched: 5.

Comments on this clone: The junction departs from germline at one end; a sequencing error may be responsible. The sample has other DNA sequences that encode this CDR3 too. The chain links TRBV29-1 to TRBJ2-7; D is possibly TRBD1 or TRBD2 (5 bases each). The CDR3 has 12 amino acids. The germline V gene has CDR1 SQVTM and CDR2 ANQGSEA. The chain's CDR3 is CSVEDTFYEQYF. CDR3 bases: TGTAGCGTTGAGGACACTTTCTACGAGCAGTACTTC.

The chain links TRBV7-9 to TRBJ1-4, with TRBD1 identical over 7 bases. This CDR3 contains 15 residues. With V trimmed by 5 bases and J by 3 bases, 6 bases remained unmatched. CDR1 is SEHNR and CDR2 is FQNEAQ in the germline V gene (reference sequence). The CDR3 reads CASSPDRAANEKLFF. The CDR3 DNA reads as TGTGCCAGCAGCCCCGACAGGGCGGCTAATGAAAAACTGTTTTTT.